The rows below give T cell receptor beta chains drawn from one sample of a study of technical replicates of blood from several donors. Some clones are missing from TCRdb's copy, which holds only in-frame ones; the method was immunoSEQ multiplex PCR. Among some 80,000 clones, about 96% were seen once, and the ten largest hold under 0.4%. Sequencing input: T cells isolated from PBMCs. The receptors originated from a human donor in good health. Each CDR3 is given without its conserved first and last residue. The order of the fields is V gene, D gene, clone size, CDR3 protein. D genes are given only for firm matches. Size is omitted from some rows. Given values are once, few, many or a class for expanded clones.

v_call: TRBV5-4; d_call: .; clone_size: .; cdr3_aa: ASSLGSPDSRYHYEQY
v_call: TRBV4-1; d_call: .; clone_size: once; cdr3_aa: ASSHLFDEQF
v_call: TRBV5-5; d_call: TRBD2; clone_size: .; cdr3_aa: ASSLASGAYNEQF
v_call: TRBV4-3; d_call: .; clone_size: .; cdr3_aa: ASSQVLTESSYEQY
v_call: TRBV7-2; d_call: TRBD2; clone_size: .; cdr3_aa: ASSLTGTTPYNEQF
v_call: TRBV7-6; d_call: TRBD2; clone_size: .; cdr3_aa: ASSPGGSGFHYEQY
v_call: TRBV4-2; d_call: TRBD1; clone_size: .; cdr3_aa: ASSSSRGRGETQY
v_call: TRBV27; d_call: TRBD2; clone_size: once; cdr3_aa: ACRAGGPEYEQY
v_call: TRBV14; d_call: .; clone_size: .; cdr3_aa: ASSQVGVFSRRY
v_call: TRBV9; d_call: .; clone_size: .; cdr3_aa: ASSATAGYT
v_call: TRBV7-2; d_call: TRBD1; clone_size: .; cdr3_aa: ASSFSTGTGRLNQPQH
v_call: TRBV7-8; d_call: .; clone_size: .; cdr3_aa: ASSLEALMNTEAF
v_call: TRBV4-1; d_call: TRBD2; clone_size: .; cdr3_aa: ASSQIGVQAGAQTQY
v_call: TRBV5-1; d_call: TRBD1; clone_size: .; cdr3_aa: ASRGTGGDTQY
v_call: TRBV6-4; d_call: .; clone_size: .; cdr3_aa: ASSDDTDYGYT
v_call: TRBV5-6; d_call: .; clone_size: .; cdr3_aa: ASSLLRGGQPQH
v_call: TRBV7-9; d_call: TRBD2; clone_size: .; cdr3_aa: ASSPRTSGRGEQY
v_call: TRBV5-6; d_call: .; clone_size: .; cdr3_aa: ASSLAFSYEQY
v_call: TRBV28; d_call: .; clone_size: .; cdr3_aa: ASSWAYEQY
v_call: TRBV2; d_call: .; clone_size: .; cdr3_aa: ASSVQGNTEAF
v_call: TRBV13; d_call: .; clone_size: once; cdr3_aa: ASSFVADTYEQY
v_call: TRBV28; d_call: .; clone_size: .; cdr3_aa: ASSDQVNQPQH
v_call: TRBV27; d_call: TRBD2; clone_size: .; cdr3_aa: ASKGLADYINEQF
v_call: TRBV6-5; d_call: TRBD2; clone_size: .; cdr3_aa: ASSYSRAGWYEQF
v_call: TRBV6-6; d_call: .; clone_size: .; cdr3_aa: ASSYVPGKGEAF
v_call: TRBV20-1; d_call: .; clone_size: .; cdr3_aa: SARGGY
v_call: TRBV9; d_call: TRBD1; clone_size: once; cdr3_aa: ASSPPEDREAF
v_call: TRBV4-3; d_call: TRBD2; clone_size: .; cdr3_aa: ASSQGLSGSSYNEQF
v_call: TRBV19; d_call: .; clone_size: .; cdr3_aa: ASRGTVMNTEAF
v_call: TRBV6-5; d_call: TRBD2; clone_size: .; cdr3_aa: ASSYLAGGSYEQY
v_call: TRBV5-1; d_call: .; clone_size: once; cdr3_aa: ASSLYGDLGNTIY
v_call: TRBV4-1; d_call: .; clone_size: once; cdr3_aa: ASLGDFGYT
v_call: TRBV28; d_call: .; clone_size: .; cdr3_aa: ASSPLGGGVEAPQH
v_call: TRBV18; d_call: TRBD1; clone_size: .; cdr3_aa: ASSPRDRGTRDEAF
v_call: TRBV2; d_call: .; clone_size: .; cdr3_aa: ASSVLEIGELF
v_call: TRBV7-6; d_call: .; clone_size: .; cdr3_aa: ASSFGTGEPRADTQY
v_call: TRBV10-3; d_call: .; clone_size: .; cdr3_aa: AISESTGSSYEQY
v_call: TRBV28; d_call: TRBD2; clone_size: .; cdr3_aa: ASSLTRLAVTYEQY
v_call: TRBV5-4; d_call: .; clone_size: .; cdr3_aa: ASSLKSGNTEAF
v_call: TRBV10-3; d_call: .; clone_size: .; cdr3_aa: AISVGGNTGELF
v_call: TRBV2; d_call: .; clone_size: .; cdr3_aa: ATLVGTEAF
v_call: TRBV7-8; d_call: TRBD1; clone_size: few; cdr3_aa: ASSTRTGGGYEQY
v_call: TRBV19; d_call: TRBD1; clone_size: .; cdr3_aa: ATRGSGNEKLF
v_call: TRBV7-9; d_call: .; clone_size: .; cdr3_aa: ASSLDGGGINTEAF
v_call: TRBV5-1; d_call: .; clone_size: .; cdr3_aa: ASSLGGEGDEQY